The 16 T cell receptor beta chains presented below share a single source sample, sequenced in a study of cytomegalovirus exposure and HLA in healthy donors. Amplification used 60 Vbeta primers and 13 Jbeta primers. Measured with immunoSEQ multiplex PCR; TCRdb has only the in-frame clones, and not every one. Here the sample table reports 35,000 to 45,000 clones. The sequenced sample consisted of PBMCs. Receptor source: a male donor in good health and CMV-seronegative.

The rearrangement joins TRBV30 to TRBJ1-4, with D tentatively TRBD1 (5 bases). CDR1 and CDR2 (germline): GTSNPN, SVGIG (reference sequence). The length of the CDR3 is 16 residues. The V and J ends lost 1 base and 7 bases respectively, with 19 bases between them. The CDR3 reads CAWSEESSGRGEKLFF. The CDR3, as DNA: TGTGCCTGGAGTGAAGAGTCGTCAGGGAGGGGTGAAAAACTGTTTTTT.

The genes are TRBV6-1 and TRBJ1-4; 7 positions match TRBD1. Trimming removed 2 bases from V and 7 bases from J; junction bases left unmatched: 7. Per the germline V gene, CDR1 is MNHNS and CDR2 is SASEGT. This CDR3 contains 15 residues. CDR3 nucleotide sequence: TGTGCCAGCAGTGAAAGTCAGGGGGGTAGTGAAAAACTGTTTTTT. Protein: CASSESQGGSEKLFF.

The chain carries TRBV11-1 and TRBJ2-3; D might be TRBD2 (7 bases). The CDR3 loop spans 14 amino acids. V shed 6 bases and J shed 11 bases, with 21 bases lying between them. Germline V gives CDR1 SGHAT, CDR2 FQDESV (reference sequence). The CDR3 sequence: CASSEGGAVLRQYF. The CDR3, as DNA: TGTGCCAGCAGTGAGGGGGGGGCCGTGTTGAGGCAGTATTTT.

The chain has TRBV23-1 and TRBJ1-5; TRBD1 matches at 8 bases. TRBV23-1 is recorded as an ORF, its role being uncertain. The CDR3 has 15 residues. J was trimmed by 0 bases and V by 11 bases; bases with no gene match: 9. The CDR3 DNA reads as TGCGCCCCCCGGACAGGGCTTTATAGCAATCAGCCCCAGCATTTT. Protein product: CAPRTGLYSNQPQHF.

CDR3 sequence reads: CASSAYRGAGELFF. The CDR3 coding sequence is TGTGCCAGCAGTGCATACAGGGGTGCCGGGGAGCTGTTTTTT. The chain carries TRBV25-1 and TRBJ2-2; 7 positions match TRBD1. This CDR3 region has 14 residues. CDR1 is MGHDK, CDR2 SYGVNS, per germline. J gave up 6 bases and V 4 bases, and 5 bases lay outside the gene matches. Full variable domain (missing parts from reference TRBV25-1 and TRBJ2-2): EADIYQTPRYLVIGTGKKITLECSQTMGHDKMYWYQQDPGMELHLIHYSYGVNSTEKGDLSSESTVSRIRTEHFPLTLESARPSHTSQYLCASSAYRGAGELFFGEGSRLTVL.

The chain has TRBV19 and TRBJ1-4, with TRBD1 matching over 11 bases. The CDR3 totals 13 residues. The J segment lost 6 bases and the V segment lost 9 bases, leaving 3 bases of the junction unmatched. Germline loops: CDR1 LNHDA, CDR2 SQIVND (reference sequence). As DNA, the CDR3 is TGTGCCAGCCGGACAGGGGGCCATGAAAAACTGTTTTTT. Amino acid sequence: CASRTGGHEKLFF.

This chain connects TRBV6-5 to TRBJ1-2; no definite D call. V gave up 0 bases and J gave up 4 bases, with 9 bases separating them. The V gene's germline CDR1 is MNHEY and CDR2 SVGAGI. The CDR3 runs to 14 residues. The CDR3 sequence: CASSYSGESYGYTF. The DNA of the CDR3 is TGTGCCAGCAGTTACTCCGGGGAGAGCTATGGCTACACCTTC.

The chain combines TRBV30 with TRBJ1-5; the D is unclear. Trimming pared 4 bases from V and 9 bases from J, leaving 16 bases between. CDR3 length: 13 residues. Germline V gives CDR1 GTSNPN, CDR2 SVGIG (reference sequence). The CDR3, as DNA: TGTGCCTGGAATGAGGATAGTTTCGGGCCCCAGCATTTT. It yields the protein CAWNEDSFGPQHF.

The J gene is TRBJ2-7, the V gene TRBV28; 12 bases agree with TRBD2. V lost 3 bases to trimming and J lost 4 bases; unmatched junction nucleotides: 10. This CDR3 has 17 residues. Germline lookup yields CDR1 MDHEN and CDR2 SYDVKM. DNA of the CDR3: TGTGCCAGCAGTTTTCTAGCGGGAGGGGTTACGGGGTACGAGCAGTACTTC. Encoded protein: CASSFLAGGVTGYEQYF.

The chain recombines TRBV6-5 with TRBJ1-6, with D perhaps matching TRBD1 (5 bases). Germline V gene lookup returns CDR1 MNHEY and CDR2 SVGAGI. The CDR3 totals 16 residues. Deletions cut 0 bases from V and 4 bases from J, with 10 bases between. The CDR3 protein is CASSYSGREYNSPLHF. As DNA, the CDR3 is TGTGCCAGCAGTTACTCGGGACGGGAGTATAATTCACCCCTCCACTTT.

The chain is built from TRBV6-1 and TRBJ2-3; 10 bases line up with TRBD2. CDR1 is MNHNS, CDR2 SASEGT, per germline. CDR3 size: 15 residues. V was pared by 4 bases and J by 1 base, with 2 bases of the junction left unmatched. CDR3 in amino acids: CASSGLAGGTDTQYF. The CDR3 DNA follows: TGTGCCAGCAGTGGACTAGCGGGCGGCACAGATACGCAGTATTTT.

The chain carries TRBV7-2 and TRBJ2-7; 7 bases agree with TRBD1. Trimming cost V 5 bases and J 5 bases; bases outside gene matches: 9. The CDR3 has 14 amino acids. Germline loops: CDR1 SGHTA, CDR2 FQGNSA. The CDR3 sequence is CASSARTGPHEQYF. DNA of the CDR3: TGTGCCAGCAGCGCCCGGACAGGTCCCCACGAGCAGTACTTC. The variable domain in full, with the rest retrieved from reference TRBV7-2 and TRBJ2-7, is GAGVSQSPSNKVTEKGKDVELRCDPISGHTALYWYRQSLGQGLEFLIYFQGNSAPDKSGLPSDRFSAERTGGSVSTLTIQRTQQEDSAVYLCASSARTGPHEQYFGPGTRLTVT.

The V gene is TRBV6-1, the J gene TRBJ2-3; TRBD2 agrees at 8 bases. Trimming took 2 bases from V and 4 from J; bases not matched to a gene: 8. This CDR3 spans 16 amino acids. Per germline, CDR1 MNHNS and CDR2 SASEGT. This chain's CDR3 is CASSETSGRIADTQYF. CDR3 nucleotides: TGTGCCAGCAGTGAAACTAGCGGACGCATTGCAGATACGCAGTATTTT.

The chain employs TRBV28 and TRBJ1-5; D remains ambiguous. V was cut by 0 bases and J by 6 bases, with 12 bases left in between. The germline gives CDR1 MDHEN, CDR2 SYDVKM. This CDR3 spans 15 amino acids. CDR3 DNA: TGTGCCAGCAGTTTATGGTTGGCAGGTGGTCAGCCCCAGCATTTT. It yields the protein CASSLWLAGGQPQHF.

V is TRBV7-8 and J is TRBJ1-4, with D perhaps matching TRBD1 (6 bases). Trimming took 5 bases from V and 4 from J, leaving 14 bases between them. Germline V gene data show CDR1 as SGHVS and CDR2 as FQNEAQ. The CDR3 loop spans 15 amino acids. CDR3 protein: CASSPYQGFNEKLFF. The CDR3, as DNA: TGTGCCAGCAGCCCCTATCAGGGGTTTAATGAAAAACTGTTTTTT. The whole variable domain, remainder taken from reference TRBV7-8 and TRBJ1-4, is GAGVSQSPRYKVAKRGQDVALRCDPISGHVSLFWYQQALGQGPEFLTYFQNEAQLDKSGLPSDRFFAERPEGSVSTLKIQRTQQEDSAVYLCASSPYQGFNEKLFFGSGTQLSVL.

The V gene is TRBV7-7, the J gene TRBJ2-5, with 14 bases aligning to TRBD2. Germline-derived CDR1 and CDR2 are SSHAT and FNYEAQ (reference sequence). This CDR3 is built from 16 residues. Unmatched junction bases numbered 2, after V lost 4 bases and J lost 1 base. CDR3 residues: CASSSGTSGSQETQYF. In DNA form, the CDR3 reads TGTGCCAGCAGCTCAGGGACTAGCGGGAGCCAAGAGACCCAGTACTTC.